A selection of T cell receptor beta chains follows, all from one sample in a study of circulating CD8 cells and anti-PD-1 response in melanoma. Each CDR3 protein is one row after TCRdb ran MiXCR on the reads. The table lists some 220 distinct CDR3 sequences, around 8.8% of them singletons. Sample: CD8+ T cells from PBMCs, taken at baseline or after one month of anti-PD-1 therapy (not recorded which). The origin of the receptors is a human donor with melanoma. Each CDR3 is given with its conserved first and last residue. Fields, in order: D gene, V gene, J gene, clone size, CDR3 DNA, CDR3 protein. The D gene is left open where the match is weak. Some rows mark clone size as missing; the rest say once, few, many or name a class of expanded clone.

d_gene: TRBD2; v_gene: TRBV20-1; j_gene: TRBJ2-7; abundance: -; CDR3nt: TGCAGTGCTAGAGACGGGGGGGAGGCCTACGAGCAGTACTTC; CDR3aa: CSARDGGEAYEQYF
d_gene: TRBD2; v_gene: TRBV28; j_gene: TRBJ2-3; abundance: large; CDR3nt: TGTGCCAGCAGTGGGGACCCGGGACTACGATATAATACGCAGTATTTT; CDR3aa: CASSGDPGLRYNTQYF